This record concerns one T cell receptor (beta chain) sequence. No antigen is known for it. This sample was taken from a study of beta chain features in type 1 diabetes. Whole-study context: All samples yielded some 110 million examined sorted cells. General study points: Patients showed naive, central memory and Treg TCRB repertoires that appeared more similar than those of healthy donors. Shorter TCRB CDR3s, moderately but significantly so, were found in Type 1 diabetes patients in all four CD4+ subsets.

Per donor, one heparinised blood draw averaged roughly 110 mL. The authors sorted CD4+ naive, central memory, regulatory and stem cell-like memory cells via CD45RO/CCR7/CD25/CD127/CD95/CD27. What was sequenced were expressed TCRB transcripts, since all of the isolated RNA had been reverse transcribed. Libraries were prepared by immunoSEQ multiplex PCR; TCRdb keeps only in-frame clonotypes and omits some of them. Of over 150,000 clones listed, 6% to 9% were seen once; the top ten hold 0.5% to 0.55%. This clonotype originated in a man between 18 and 35 years old with type 1 diabetes. The specimen sequenced was central memory CD4+ T cells from blood.

CDR3 sequence (DNA): TGTGCCAGCAGTTTTCGGACACATCAGGCAAGTGAGCAGTTCTTC. This gives the protein CASSFRTHQASEQFF. The chain recombines TRBV28 with TRBJ2-1; tentatively, D is TRBD1 (5 bases). Germline CDR1 and CDR2: MDHEN and SYDVKM. CDR3 length: 15 residues. V was cut by 3 bases and J by 9 bases, with 18 bases left in between.